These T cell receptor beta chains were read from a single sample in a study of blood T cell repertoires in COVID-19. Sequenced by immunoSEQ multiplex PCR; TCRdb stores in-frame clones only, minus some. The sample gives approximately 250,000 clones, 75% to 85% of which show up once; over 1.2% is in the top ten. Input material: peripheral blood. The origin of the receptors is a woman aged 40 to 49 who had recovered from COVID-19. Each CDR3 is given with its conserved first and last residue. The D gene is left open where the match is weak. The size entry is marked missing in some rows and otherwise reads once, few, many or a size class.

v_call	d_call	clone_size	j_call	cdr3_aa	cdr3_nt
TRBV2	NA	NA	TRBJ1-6	CASTTQRQGFSPLHF	TGTGCCAGCACCACGCAAAGGCAGGGTTTTTCACCCCTCCACTTT
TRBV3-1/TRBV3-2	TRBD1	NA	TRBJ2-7	CASSHWDRPYEQYF	TGTGCCAGCAGCCATTGGGACAGACCCTACGAGCAGTACTTC
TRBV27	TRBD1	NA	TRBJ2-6	CASSSGTGFSGANVLTF	TGTGCCAGCAGTTCCGGGACAGGGTTCTCTGGGGCCAACGTCCTGACTTTC
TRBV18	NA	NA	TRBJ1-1	CASSQSRDTEAFF	TGTGCCAGCTCACAATCTCGGGACACTGAAGCTTTCTTT
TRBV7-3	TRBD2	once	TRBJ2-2	CASSRLLSGGAAGELFF	TGTGCCAGCAGCCGCCTGCTGAGCGGGGGGGCGGCCGGGGAGCTGTTTTTT
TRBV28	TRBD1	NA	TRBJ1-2	CAGWDSSNYGYTF	TGTGCCGGTTGGGACAGCTCCAACTATGGCTACACCTTC
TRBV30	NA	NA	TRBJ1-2	CAWSVQNYGYTF	TGTGCCTGGAGTGTTCAGAACTATGGCTACACCTTC
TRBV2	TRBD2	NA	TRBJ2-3	CASSRGSGGADTQYF	TGTGCCAGCAGCCGGGGGAGCGGGGGCGCAGATACGCAGTATTTT
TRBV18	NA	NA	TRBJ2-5	CASSPRGTQETQYF	TGTGCCAGCTCACCGCGGGGGACACAGGAGACCCAGTACTTC
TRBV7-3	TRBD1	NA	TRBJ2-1	CASSLGQSYNEQFF	TGTGCCAGCAGCTTGGGACAGTCCTACAATGAGCAGTTCTTC
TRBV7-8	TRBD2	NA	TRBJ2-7	CASSFWGTSGSYEQYF	TGTGCCAGCAGCTTTTGGGGTACTAGCGGCTCCTACGAGCAGTACTTC
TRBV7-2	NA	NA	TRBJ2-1	CASSLGTEYNEQFF	TGTGCCAGCAGCTTAGGGACAGAATACAATGAGCAGTTCTTC
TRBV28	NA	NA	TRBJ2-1	CASSGAGAWNEQFF	TGTGCCAGCAGCGGGGCGGGGGCCTGGAATGAGCAGTTCTTC
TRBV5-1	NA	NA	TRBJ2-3	CASSLSGRTDTQYF	TGCGCCAGCAGCTTGTCAGGGCGCACAGATACGCAGTATTTT
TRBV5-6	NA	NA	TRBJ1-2	CASSLTGYGEGYTF	TGTGCCAGCAGCTTAACAGGGTACGGCGAGGGCTACACCTTC
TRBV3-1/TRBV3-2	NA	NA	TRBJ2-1	CASSQTLGGGQGEQFF	TGTGCCAGCAGCCAAACTCTAGGGGGGGGGCAGGGTGAGCAGTTCTTC
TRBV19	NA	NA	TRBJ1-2	CASSLGHTINYGYTF	TGTGCCAGTAGCTTGGGACACACGATTAACTATGGCTACACCTTC
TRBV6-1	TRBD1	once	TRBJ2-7	CASSALQYRGVHEQYF	TGTGCCAGCAGTGCTTTACAGTACAGGGGGGTCCACGAGCAGTACTTC
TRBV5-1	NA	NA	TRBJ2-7	CASSLEVPSYEQYF	TGCGCCAGCAGCTTAGAGGTCCCTTCCTACGAGCAGTACTTC
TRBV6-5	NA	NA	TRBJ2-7	CASSYSINGGYEQYF	TGTGCCAGCAGTTACTCGATCAACGGGGGCTACGAGCAGTACTTC
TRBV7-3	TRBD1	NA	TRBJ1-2	CASSPQGFDYGYTF	TGTGCCAGCAGCCCACAGGGGTTCGACTATGGCTACACCTTC
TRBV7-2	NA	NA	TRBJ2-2	CASPTGTGELFF	TGTGCCAGCCCAACGGGGACCGGGGAGCTGTTTTTT
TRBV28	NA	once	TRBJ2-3	CASRGTGKDTQYF	TGTGCCAGCAGGGGAACAGGGAAAGATACGCAGTATTTT
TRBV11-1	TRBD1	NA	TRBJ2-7	CASSLRDRGYEQYF	TGTGCCAGCAGCCTCCGGGACAGGGGCTACGAGCAGTACTTC
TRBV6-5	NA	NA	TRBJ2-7	CASSTGGDYEQYF	TGTGCCAGCAGTACAGGGGGGGACTACGAGCAGTACTTC
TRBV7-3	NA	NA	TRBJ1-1	CASSPSTGNTEAFF	TGTGCCAGCAGCCCGTCGACAGGGAACACTGAAGCTTTCTTT
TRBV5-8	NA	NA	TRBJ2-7	CASSFSYEQYF	TGTGCCAGCAGCTTCAGCTACGAGCAGTACTTC
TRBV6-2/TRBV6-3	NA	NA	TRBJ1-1	CASSYGSRQMTPKF	TGTGCCAGCAGTTACGGGTCCCGCCAGATGACACCGAAATTT
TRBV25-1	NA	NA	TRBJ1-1	CASSETTEAFF	TGTGCCAGCAGTGAGACAACTGAAGCTTTCTTT
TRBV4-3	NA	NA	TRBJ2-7	CASSQGTSYEQYF	TGCGCCAGCAGCCAAGGTACCAGCTACGAGCAGTACTTC
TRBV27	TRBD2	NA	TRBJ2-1	CASTRGGPYNEQFF	TGTGCCAGCACACGCGGGGGGCCCTACAATGAGCAGTTCTTC
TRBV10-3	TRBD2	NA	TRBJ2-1	CAISDRATGGNEQFF	TGTGCCATCAGTGATAGGGCCACGGGAGGCAATGAGCAGTTCTTC
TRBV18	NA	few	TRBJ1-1	CASSPPSGGTEAFF	TGTGCCAGCTCACCACCGTCCGGGGGCACTGAAGCTTTCTTT
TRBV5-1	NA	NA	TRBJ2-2	CASSKETGEAGELFF	TGCGCCAGTAGCAAAGAGACGGGGGAAGCCGGGGAGCTGTTTTTT
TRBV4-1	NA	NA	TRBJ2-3	CASSRERQSTDTQYF	TGCGCCAGCAGCCGTGAACGCCAGTCAACAGATACGCAGTATTTT
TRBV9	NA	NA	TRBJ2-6	CASSAWQGPGGANVLTF	TGTGCCAGCAGCGCGTGGCAGGGGCCTGGTGGGGCCAACGTCCTGACTTTC
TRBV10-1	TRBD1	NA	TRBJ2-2	CASSGQTGSDFTGELFF	TGCGCCAGCAGTGGACAGACAGGGTCTGACTTCACCGGGGAGCTGTTTTTT
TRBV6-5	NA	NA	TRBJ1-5	CASSRTVYSNQPQHF	TGTGCCAGCAGTAGGACAGTTTATAGCAATCAGCCCCAGCATTTT
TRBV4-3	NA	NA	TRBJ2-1	CASSQSGPRSYNEQFF	TGCGCCAGCAGCCAATCAGGGCCCCGCTCCTACAATGAGCAGTTCTTC
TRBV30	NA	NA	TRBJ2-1	CAWSGLNNEQFF	TGTGCCTGGAGTGGACTCAACAATGAGCAGTTCTTC
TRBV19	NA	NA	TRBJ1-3	CATHPAIDSGNTIYF	TGTGCCACCCATCCCGCGATTGACTCTGGAAACACCATATATTTT
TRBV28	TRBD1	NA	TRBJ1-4	CASSRPGQPLEKLFF	TGTGCCAGCAGTAGACCGGGACAGCCCCTTGAAAAACTGTTTTTT